The present entry profiles one TCR beta chain with its context. This clonotype was seen only a few times. The target of this receptor is not known. The record has no base qualities; no much larger clone is one base away. According to the study, the label for this sample's treatment or condition signals: live attenuated yellow fever vaccine strain. A standard Ficoll-Paque protocol was used to isolate PBMCs from peripheral blood. Dynabeads CD4 and CD8 positive selection kits were used to isolate CD4 and CD8 T-cell fractions. RNA was extracted with TriZol from bulk PBMCs, CD4 and CD8 fractions, and dextramer-positive and dextramer-negative fractions. This sample stems from a study of T cells after yellow fever vaccination (dated by TCRdb to the late 2010s). In the study overall: The SMART-Seq v4 Ultra Low Input RNA kit was used to prepare libraries from fractions with low cell numbers. Two healthy male donors, one aged 18 to 30 and one aged 30 to 39 years, were included in the cohort. To follow T-cell clones before and after primary and booster YFV17D yellow fever vaccination, bulk TCR alpha and beta repertoires were sequenced over time. Blood was collected at multiple timepoints before and after primary and secondary immunization, and bulk PBMC replicates and cell subsets were isolated.

CDR1 and CDR2 are read off the germline V gene (reference sequence) as LNHDA and SQIVND. Inclusive of the bounding cysteine and phenylalanine, the CDR3 is 13 residues long. Just CDR3 DNA is preserved here, 39 bases in frame from base 1. V is clipped by 0 bases and J by 3 bases, and the sequence between their germline boundaries is 6 bases long. TCR cDNA was synthesized by 5'RACE template switching, which introduced a universal primer site and unique molecular identifiers. Priming for cDNA synthesis came from both the TCR alpha and TCR beta constant segments. Libraries were amplified in two PCR steps, with sample barcodes and sequencing adapters added in the second step. Sequencing of libraries was performed on Illumina HiSeq 2500 (2x100 bp) or NovaSeq (2x150 bp). Concerning the study's data processing: MIGEC was used to demultiplex reads and collapse the reads into UMI consensus sequences, and MiXCR was used for V(D)J alignment. Vaccine-responding clonotypes were identified with edgeR using replicate PBMC samples, with FDR below 0.01 and a log2 fold change above 5 up to day 15 being required. Each bulk clonotype received a CD4 or CD8 identity based on whether the sequenced CD4 or CD8 repertoire contained that clonotype at higher abundance. The raw public data were reprocessed by TCRdb itself: fastp quality trimming at Q25, MiXCR clonotype calling, in-frame beta chains only. Each record represents a unique CDR3 protein, reported with the most common genes and DNA among its rows. These V and J calls originate from TCRdb's pipeline instead of the authors' own analysis. The sample contains 250,000 to 300,000 distinct CDR3 sequences, about an eighth of them found a single time. Roughly 0.5% of the sample lies in the top ten.

Results and caveats for the whole study, not just this receptor: A small share of clonotypes occurred in both CD4 and CD8 compartments, likely arising from convergent recombination. After the booster, most clones that had expanded after primary vaccination were detected again (almost 97% of CD4 and more than 80% of CD8), suggesting broad maintenance of memory. Because only a couple of donors were included in the study, the extent to which the findings can be generalized is limited. Computational filtering was required because FACS-sorted repertoires could contain abundant contaminating clonotypes from the bulk population. Compared with the primary T-cell response, the secondary T-cell response was weaker but faster, peaking on day 5 rather than day 15.

The material was CD4+ T cells sorted from PBMCs, obtained 45 days after the yellow fever booster vaccination. The sequence joins TRBV19 to TRBJ2-7; the D gene cannot be resolved reliably. The sequence was obtained from a man younger than 40 who received the YFV17D yellow fever vaccine. The DNA sequence is as follows: TGTGCCAGTAGTATAGAGGCAGGCTACGAGCAGTACTTC. The encoded protein is CASSIEAGYEQYF. The full variable domain, with segments outside the CDR3 supplied by the reference TRBV19 and TRBJ2-7 proteins, appears as DGGITQSPKYLFRKEGQNVTLSCEQNLNHDAMYWYRQDPGQGLRLIYYSQIVNDFQKGDIAEGYSVSREKKESFPLTVTSAQKNPTAFYLCASSIEAGYEQYFGPGTRLTVT.